The 26 T cell receptor beta chains given below trace back to one sample, sequenced in a study of blood T cell repertoires in COVID-19. The protocol was immunoSEQ multiplex PCR, while the TCRdb copy is restricted to in-frame clones and leaves out a portion. This table has 100,000 or so clones, 80% to 90% appearing once. The sample comprised peripheral blood. These TCRs come from a woman aged 30 to 39 with acute or convalescent COVID-19.

This chain uses TRBV5-1 with TRBJ2-2; TRBD2 matches 14 bases. With V trimmed by 3 bases and J by 7 bases, 14 bases remained unmatched. Germline loops: CDR1 SGHRS, CDR2 YFSETQ. This CDR3 spans 19 amino acids. CDR3 amino acids: CASSSPPGLAGGHIGELFF. The CDR3 nucleotides are TGCGCCAGCAGCTCCCCGCCCGGACTAGCGGGGGGACATATCGGGGAGCTGTTTTTT.

The rearrangement joins TRBV29-1 to TRBJ2-5; TRBD1 matches at 10 bases. Germline V lookup: CDR1 SQVTM, CDR2 ANQGSEA. Trimming cost V 4 bases and J 2 bases; bases outside gene matches: 1. The CDR3 is 13 residues long. The CDR3 reads CSVGGQGQETQYF. As DNA, the CDR3 is TGCAGCGTTGGGGGACAGGGGCAAGAGACCCAGTACTTC.

This chain connects TRBV13 to TRBJ2-3, with D possibly TRBD1 on 7 matching bases. The CDR3 has 15 amino acids. The V gene lost 7 bases and the J gene lost 2 bases, with 16 bases spanning the gap. Germline lookup yields CDR1 PRHDT and CDR2 FYEKMQ (reference sequence). The CDR3 spells CASTLAGQITDTQYF. Written as DNA, the CDR3 is TGTGCCAGCACCCTGGCGGGACAGATCACAGATACGCAGTATTTT.

The gene calls are TRBV6-5 and TRBJ1-2; D is unclear. CDR3 size: 11 residues. Germline CDR1 MNHEY, CDR2 SVGAGI. Trimming took off 5 bases at V and 4 bases at J, with 5 bases between the two ends. The CDR3 DNA follows: TGTGCCAGCAGTAGCTCCTATGGCTACACCTTC. Amino acid sequence: CASSSSYGYTF.

The rearrangement joins TRBV15 to TRBJ1-5; TRBD1 agrees at 8 bases. CDR3 length: 13 residues. Germline lookup yields CDR1 LNHNV and CDR2 YYDKDF (reference sequence). The J segment lost 6 bases and the V segment lost 8 bases, leaving 6 bases of the junction unmatched. This chain's CDR3 is CATGRTGSQPQHF. CDR3 coding DNA: TGTGCCACCGGACGGACAGGGAGTCAGCCCCAGCATTTT.

This sequence joins TRBV28 and TRBJ1-2; no clear D. CDR1 is MDHEN, CDR2 SYDVKM, per germline. The CDR3 runs to 13 residues. The V end lost 5 bases, the J end lost 3 bases, and 10 bases lay between the germline ends. The CDR3 loop is CASSHRQDYGYTF. The CDR3 DNA is TGTGCCAGCAGTCATCGGCAGGACTATGGCTACACCTTC.

This chain links TRBV28 with TRBJ1-2, with D perhaps matching TRBD1 (6 bases). This CDR3 has 16 residues. CDR1 MDHEN and CDR2 SYDVKM come from the germline V gene. V lost 6 bases and J 0 bases, leaving 17 bases between the germline ends. The CDR3 DNA sequence: TGTGCCAGCAGGCAAAAGGGGACAATAGCTAACTATGGCTACACCTTC. Encoded protein: CASRQKGTIANYGYTF.

This clone was seen just once. The chain employs TRBV4-1 and TRBJ1-2; D remains unclear. Germline CDR1 reads MGHRA; CDR2 reads YSYEKL. V lost 1 base and J 4 bases, leaving 4 bases between the germline ends. This CDR3 has 12 amino acids. The DNA of the CDR3 is TGCGCCAGCAGCCAAGTCGGCTATGGCTACACCTTC. This codes for CASSQVGYGYTF.

This chain uses TRBV29-1 with TRBJ2-7; TRBD1 aligns across 7 bases. Germline CDR1 reads SQVTM; CDR2 reads ANQGSEA. The CDR3 runs to 13 residues. V dropped 1 base and J dropped 5; count of bases not matched to a gene: 5. The CDR3 protein is CSVEAQQGNEQYF. The CDR3 DNA is TGCAGCGTTGAAGCGCAACAGGGGAACGAGCAGTACTTC.

In this sample, this clone turned up once. The rearrangement joins TRBV10-1 to TRBJ2-2; 7 bases fit TRBD1. Unmatched junction bases numbered 15, after V lost 4 bases and J lost 1 base. Germline lookup yields CDR1 WNHNN and CDR2 SYGVQD (reference sequence). This CDR3 comprises 19 residues. CDR3 region: CASSGPLNPGQLNTGELFF. The CDR3 DNA reads TGCGCCAGCAGTGGTCCCCTCAACCCGGGACAGTTGAACACCGGGGAGCTGTTTTTT.

The CDR3 sequence: CASSERRSGTHETQYF. CDR3 sequence (DNA): TGCGCCAGCAGTGAAAGGAGGTCGGGAACGCACGAGACCCAGTACTTC. The V gene is TRBV10-1, the J gene TRBJ2-5, with D possibly matching TRBD2 (5 bases). CDR1 WNHNN and CDR2 SYGVQD come from the germline V gene (reference sequence). The V gene lost 3 bases and the J gene lost 5 bases, with 19 bases spanning the gap. The CDR3 is 16 amino acids.

This rearrangement joins TRBV28 to TRBJ1-5; D perhaps matches TRBD1 (6 bases). CDR3 size: 16 residues. Per the germline V gene, CDR1 is MDHEN and CDR2 is SYDVKM. V lost 3 bases to trimming and J lost 7 bases, with 19 bases between them. The CDR3 sequence: CASSFWTEGHSQPQHF. The CDR3 coding sequence is TGTGCCAGCAGTTTCTGGACAGAGGGTCACAGCCAGCCCCAGCATTTT.

This chain links TRBV5-4 with TRBJ1-4; no reliable D call. The CDR3 length is 12 residues. Trimming pared 0 bases from V and 8 bases from J, leaving 5 bases between. CDR1 and CDR2 from the germline V gene are SGHNT and YYREEE (reference sequence). The CDR3 protein is CASSLDGEKLFF. As DNA, the CDR3 is TGTGCCAGCAGCTTGGATGGCGAAAAACTGTTTTTT.

This clone was recorded once. The chain has TRBV2 and TRBJ1-4; D may be TRBD1 (5 bases). From germline, CDR1 is SNHLY and CDR2 FYNNEI. The CDR3 totals 15 residues. Between the trimmed V and J ends, which lost 6 bases and 7 bases, there was a span of 18 bases. The CDR3 region is CASSGSPMQGEKLFF. In DNA, the CDR3 is TGTGCCAGCAGCGGATCCCCGATGCAGGGTGAAAAACTGTTTTTT.

The chain combines TRBV6-5 with TRBJ1-6, with a weak D call TRBD1 (6 bases). The CDR3 is 13 residues long. The V gene's germline CDR1 is MNHEY and CDR2 SVGAGI. Trimming took 10 bases from V and 14 from J, leaving 21 bases between them. The CDR3, as DNA: TGTGCCATCGACGCAGGGGCCCTTCGAGCCCTCCACTTT. It encodes CAIDAGALRALHF.

The chain recombines TRBV27 with TRBJ2-7; D not certain. CDR3 size: 14 residues. The ends were cut back, 0 bases at V and 3 bases at J, with 9 bases in the middle. Germline V gene lookup returns CDR1 MNHEY and CDR2 SMNVEV (reference sequence). CDR3 loop: CASSLSPKDYEQYF. CDR3 DNA sequence: TGTGCCAGCAGTTTATCCCCTAAAGACTACGAGCAGTACTTC.

V and J are TRBV30 and TRBJ1-1; D is uncertain. CDR1 and CDR2 from the germline V gene are GTSNPN and SVGIG (reference sequence). The CDR3 sequence is 12 residues long. Trimming left V 2 bases short and J 4 bases short, with 8 bases between. The CDR3 region is CAWSPQATEAFF. CDR3 nucleotides: TGTGCCTGGAGTCCTCAGGCCACTGAAGCTTTCTTT.

In its sample, this clone was seen once. The genes are TRBV28 and TRBJ1-1, with 9 bases aligning to TRBD1. Germline values: CDR1 MDHEN, CDR2 SYDVKM. This CDR3 contains 15 residues. The V and J ends lost 7 bases and 0 bases, in that order; junction bases with no gene match: 6. The CDR3 DNA is TGTGCCAGCAACTTCGGGACAGGGTTGAACACTGAAGCTTTCTTT. Its translation is CASNFGTGLNTEAFF.

The genes are TRBV2 and TRBJ1-5; perhaps TRBD1 as D (5 bases). Germline V CDR1 and CDR2: SNHLY, FYNNEI. V was cut by 2 bases and J by 4 bases, with 12 bases left in between. The CDR3 spans 15 residues. The CDR3 loop is CASSEQGFGNQPQHF. CDR3 DNA sequence: TGTGCCAGCAGTGAACAGGGTTTTGGGAATCAGCCCCAGCATTTT.

This chain links TRBV30 with TRBJ1-1; D is perhaps TRBD1 (6 bases). Between the trimmed V and J ends, which lost 0 bases and 11 bases, there was a span of 10 bases. This CDR3 spans 11 amino acids. CDR1 GTSNPN and CDR2 SVGIG come from the germline V gene (reference sequence). The CDR3 bases are TGTGCCTGGAGTGTCAACAGGGCCGCTTTCTTT. Translating gives CAWSVNRAAFF.

This clone came up once. The chain has TRBV5-1 and TRBJ2-7; D unresolved. The CDR3 has 13 amino acids. The germline V gene encodes CDR1 SGHRS and CDR2 YFSETQ. Trimming took 4 bases from V and 6 from J, leaving 14 bases between them. CDR3 sequence: CASSGGTEGEQYF. The DNA for the CDR3 is TGCGCCAGCAGCGGTGGAACAGAAGGCGAGCAGTACTTC.

This chain uses TRBV12-3 or TRBV12-4 with TRBJ1-6; TRBD1 matches 7 bases. This CDR3 comprises 13 residues. Losses at the gene ends were 6 bases for V and 8 bases for J; bases not matched to a gene: 4. The CDR3 DNA is TGTGCCAGCAGAGTCACAGGGGATTCACCCCTCCACTTT. Its translation is CASRVTGDSPLHF.

V is TRBV5-5 and J is TRBJ1-5; possible D gene TRBD1, 5 bases. This CDR3 comprises 14 residues. V lost 4 bases, J lost 6 bases, and 14 bases lay in between. Germline CDR1 and CDR2: SGHKS and YYEKEE (reference sequence). Here the CDR3 reads CASSTLGGGQPQHF. The CDR3 nucleotides read TGTGCCAGCAGCACCCTGGGGGGGGGTCAGCCCCAGCATTTT.

This chain connects TRBV10-1 to TRBJ2-1, with 10 bases identical to TRBD2. Trimming at V came to 0 bases and at J to 0 bases, leaving 2 bases not matched to a gene. CDR1 and CDR2 from the germline V gene are WNHNN and SYGVQD (reference sequence). The CDR3 loop spans 17 amino acids. CDR3 nucleotide sequence: TGCGCCAGCAGTGAGTCGGCTAGCGGGGGCTCCTACAATGAGCAGTTCTTC. This sequence encodes CASSESASGGSYNEQFF.

This chain uses TRBV12-3 or TRBV12-4 with TRBJ1-6; tentatively, D is TRBD1 (5 bases). The V and J ends lost 7 bases and 8 bases respectively, with 12 bases between them. The CDR3 covers 13 residues. CDR3 residues: CASNLKGDSPLHF. In DNA, the CDR3 is TGTGCCAGCAATCTAAAAGGGGATTCACCCCTCCACTTT.

V usage is TRBV7-2 and J usage is TRBJ2-3; the D gene is possibly TRBD2 (7 bases). Germline CDR1 and CDR2: SGHTA and FQGNSA. The CDR3 has 14 residues. V lost 4 bases and J lost 5, with 13 bases in between. Here the CDR3 DNA reads TGTGCCAGCAGCTGGGGGGGGCCTGGAGATACGCAGTATTTT. Protein sequence: CASSWGGPGDTQYF.